This TCR beta chain comes out of a study of identifying expanded T cells in peripheral blood. The J segment lost 2 bases and the V segment lost 3 bases, leaving 8 bases of the junction unmatched. Per germline, CDR1 GTSNPN and CDR2 SVGIG (reference sequence). This CDR3 comprises 16 residues. The assay was immunoSEQ multiplex PCR, and TCRdb's table has in-frame clones only and misses some. The profile shows around 91,000 clones, approximately 88% of them singletons. Whole-study findings and limits: Over two and four weeks, about 15 and 19 clones changed, versus around 1.3 between replicates.

During the collection period, no donor immune events like infections were recorded. As to this clone: As yet, its antigen is unknown.

The V call is TRBV30, the J call TRBJ2-5, with 11 positions matching TRBD2. The sample taken for sequencing was blood. The source of this sequence is a person between 18 and 75 years old in good health. The CDR3 bases are TGTGCCTGGAGCGGACTGGGGACTAGCGGTCAAGAGACCCAGTACTTC. It specifies CAWSGLGTSGQETQYF.